This TCR beta chain was sequenced during a study of blood T cell repertoires in COVID-19 (dated by TCRdb to the early 2020s). Notes on the research overall: Samples covering the acute and convalescent phases of COVID-19 were provided by collaborators in the United States, Italy and Spain. The prospective study material was composed of cDNA or gDNA derived from T cells, B-cell-depleted T cells, or PBMCs. A de-identified subject ID, COVID-19 status, age in years and sex were almost always included in the sample metadata. The samples were drawn from two sources: the first 160 participants of the ongoing ImmuneRACE study, and 1,254 subjects contributed by 6 global collaborators. The repertoires were released in a freely available public database intended as a resource for research on the immune response to SARS-CoV-2. Deeply sampled blood TCRbeta repertoires from subjects exposed to, actively infected with, or recovered from COVID-19 were included in the dataset. Where HLA class I and class II types were available, the types were taken from metadata supplied by the sample provider, not from assay-based typing. What the study reported, not specific to this receptor: The amount of clinical and demographic metadata varied by source and participant and was provided uncurated.

One collaborating source in Seattle enrolled patients while the patients were actively infected and followed the patients over time throughout the course of disease. Each collaborating institution followed its own protocols to collect whole blood in K2EDTA tubes. For TCRbeta analysis, collaborators shipped samples in one of three forms: frozen whole blood, isolated PBMCs, or DNA extracted from either of those sample types. TCRbeta CDR3 regions were amplified from genomic DNA by means of the immunoSEQ Assay, a bias-controlled multiplex PCR. In the authors' own workflow: The number of nucleated cells in each sample was estimated from the amplification of reference gene primers within the assay. Sequence reads were collapsed and filtered to measure the absolute abundance of every unique TCRbeta CDR3 rearrangement. For each sample, productive Simpson clonality was calculated as the square root of Simpson's diversity index across productive rearrangements. In its TCRdb copy, this immuneACCESS table keeps in-frame sequences only and misses some clones. Where compared with another copy, unresolved V genes explain less than half of these, and the others have no known cause. The V and J calls and clone size are taken from that table; D and trimming were inferred from the DNA. A total of about 64,000 clones appear in this sample, roughly 80% of them only once. The ten biggest clones cover approximately 14% of the sample.

Concerning this clone itself: Its specific antigen is unknown. Base qualities are not at hand, and no much larger clone is one base apart.

The junction carries 14 bases between V and J, which are trimmed by 4 bases and 2 bases respectively. CDR1 and CDR2 were assigned from the germline V gene (reference sequence) as LGHDT and YNNKEL. Inclusive of the bounding cysteine and phenylalanine, the CDR3 is 15 residues long. Only CDR3 DNA remains: 45 bases, in frame from the first base. Input material: peripheral blood. This clonotype was sampled from a man between 60 and 70 years old with COVID-19, enrolled during active disease. The rearranged segments are TRBV3-1 (or the pseudogene TRBV3-2) and TRBJ2-5; tentative D gene TRBD2, with 6 bases matching. The CDR3 region has the sequence CASSPRGAVQETQYF. Here is the DNA: TGTGCCAGCAGCCCGCGGGGAGCGGTTCAAGAGACCCAGTACTTC.